A selection of T cell receptor beta chains follows, all from one sample in a study of vaccination and CD4 T cells after COVID-19. In TCRdb, the PCR reads were re-called with MiXCR into one record per CDR3 protein. The repertoire holds 3,500 to 5,000 distinct CDR3 sequences, with around a fifth as singletons. These TCRs' antigens remain unknown. Sequencing was done on a sample of CD4+ T cells from blood, cultured in vitro. These receptors all stem from a human donor who had recovered from COVID-19. CDR3s include the opening cysteine and the closing phenylalanine or tryptophan. A D gene is named only where the DNA matches it firmly. Size values are once, few and many counts, or a class for expanded clones, and some rows have none.

V: TRBV2
size: few
J: TRBJ1-6
D: NA
DNA: TGTGCCGACCGTCCGGAATTTGGACCCCTCCACTTT
CDR3: CADRPEFGPLHF

V: TRBV12-3/TRBV12-4
size: NA
J: TRBJ1-5
D: NA
DNA: TGTGCCAGCAGCCGACTGATGAATCAGTCCCAGCATTTT
CDR3: CASSRLMNQSQHF

V: TRBV6-1
size: few
J: TRBJ1-5
D: TRBD1
DNA: TGTGCCACTAAGACAGGGTCGAATCAGCCCCAGCATTTT
CDR3: CATKTGSNQPQHF

V: TRBV6-1
size: medium-sized
J: TRBJ1-2
D: NA
DNA: TGTGCCAGCAGTGAAATGGGACACTATGGCTACACCTTC
CDR3: CASSEMGHYGYTF

V: TRBV7-8
size: few
J: TRBJ1-1
D: NA
DNA: TGTGCCAGCAGACCCCCGATCTCGGAAGCTTTCTTT
CDR3: CASRPPISEAFF

V: TRBV20-1
size: NA
J: TRBJ2-5
D: NA
DNA: TGCAGTGCAAGGCCCAGCGGAGAGACCCAGTACTTC
CDR3: CSARPSGETQYF

V: TRBV30
size: few
J: TRBJ2-2
D: NA
DNA: TGTGCCTGGAACACGGGCCCCGGGGAGCTGTTTTTT
CDR3: CAWNTGPGELFF

V: TRBV5-5
size: few
J: TRBJ2-6
D: TRBD1
DNA: TGTGCCAGCAGCTTGGCGCCGACAGGGGCGGGGGGGGCCAACGTCCTGACTTTC
CDR3: CASSLAPTGAGGANVLTF

V: TRBV20-1
size: medium-sized
J: TRBJ1-2
D: NA
DNA: TGCAGTGCTAGAGTTCGCAGGGACGGCTATGGCTACACCTTC
CDR3: CSARVRRDGYGYTF

V: TRBV5-4
size: few
J: TRBJ2-3
D: NA
DNA: TGTGCCAGCAGCCAGGCCGGCACAGATACGCAGTATTTT
CDR3: CASSQAGTDTQYF

V: TRBV7-9
size: NA
J: TRBJ2-3
D: NA
DNA: TGTGCCAGCAGCTTAGACCTGACTAGGAACACAGATACGCAGTATTTT
CDR3: CASSLDLTRNTDTQYF

V: TRBV5-4
size: few
J: TRBJ1-3
D: NA
DNA: TGTGCCAGCAGCTTGGGCTCTGGAAACACCATATATTTT
CDR3: CASSLGSGNTIYF

V: TRBV5-1
size: NA
J: TRBJ1-2
D: NA
DNA: TGCGCCAGCAGCCTACAGGGTTTCGACTATGGCTACACCTTC
CDR3: CASSLQGFDYGYTF

V: TRBV12-3/TRBV12-4
size: medium-sized
J: TRBJ1-2
D: NA
DNA: TGTGCCAGCAGTTTCGGAAACTATGGCTACACCTTC
CDR3: CASSFGNYGYTF

V: TRBV19
size: few
J: TRBJ1-1
D: NA
DNA: TGTGCCAGTAGTATAGTAAGGTCACTGGGAATGAACACTGAAGCTTTCTTT
CDR3: CASSIVRSLGMNTEAFF

V: TRBV5-6
size: NA
J: TRBJ1-6
D: NA
DNA: TGTGCCAGCAGCTTGGCTGAGATGGGATCACCCCTCCACTTT
CDR3: CASSLAEMGSPLHF

V: TRBV5-1
size: few
J: TRBJ1-5
D: NA
DNA: TGCGCCAGCAGCCGTACCGGGATTGGGGATCAGCCCCAGCATTTT
CDR3: CASSRTGIGDQPQHF

V: TRBV25-1
size: NA
J: TRBJ2-3
D: TRBD2
DNA: TGTGCCAGCAGTGAAGGCCGGCTAGCGGGGGAAGATACGCAGTATTTT
CDR3: CASSEGRLAGEDTQYF

V: TRBV6-1
size: large
J: TRBJ1-1
D: NA
DNA: TGTGCCAGCAGCTCACGACAGTCTGACACTGAAGCTTTCTTT
CDR3: CASSSRQSDTEAFF

V: TRBV30
size: NA
J: TRBJ1-5
D: NA
DNA: TGTGCCTGGAGTCTGGAGTACAATCAGCCCCAGCATTTT
CDR3: CAWSLEYNQPQHF

V: TRBV21-1
size: NA
J: TRBJ2-7
D: NA
DNA: TGTGCCAGCAGCAAAGCTCACAGGGGTCCTTCCTACGAGCAGTACTTC
CDR3: CASSKAHRGPSYEQYF

V: TRBV24-1
size: medium-sized
J: TRBJ1-5
D: NA
DNA: TGTGCCACCAGTGACCCCTATAGCAATCAGCCCCAGCATTTT
CDR3: CATSDPYSNQPQHF